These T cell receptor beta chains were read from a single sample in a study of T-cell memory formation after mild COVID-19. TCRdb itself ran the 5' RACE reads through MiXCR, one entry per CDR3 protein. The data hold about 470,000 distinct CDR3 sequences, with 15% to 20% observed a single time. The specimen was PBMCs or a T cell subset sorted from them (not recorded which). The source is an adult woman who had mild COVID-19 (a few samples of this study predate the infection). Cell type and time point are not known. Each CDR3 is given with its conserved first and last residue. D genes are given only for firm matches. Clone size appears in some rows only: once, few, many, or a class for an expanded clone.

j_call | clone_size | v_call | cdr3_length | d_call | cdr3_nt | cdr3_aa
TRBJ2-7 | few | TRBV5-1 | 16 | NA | TGCGCCAGCAGCCTAGGGGCCGGGGTATCTGGCTACGAGCAGTACTTC | CASSLGAGVSGYEQYF
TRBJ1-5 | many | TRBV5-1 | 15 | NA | TGCGCCAGCAGCTTGGAAGGGTGGGGGCATCAGCCCCAGCATTTT | CASSLEGWGHQPQHF
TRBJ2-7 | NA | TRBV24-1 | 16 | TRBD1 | TGTGCCACCAGTGATTACGGACAGGGAAGCTCCTACGAGCAGTACTTC | CATSDYGQGSSYEQYF
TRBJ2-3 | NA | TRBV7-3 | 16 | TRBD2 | TGTGCCAGCAGCCAAAGCACGGGGGGGGCAAAAGATACGCAGTATTTT | CASSQSTGGAKDTQYF
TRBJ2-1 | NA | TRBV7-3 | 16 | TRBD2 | TGTGCCAGCAGCTACGACGGGACTAACCTTTACAATGAGCAGTTCTTC | CASSYDGTNLYNEQFF
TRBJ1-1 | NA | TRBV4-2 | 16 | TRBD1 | TGTGCCAGCAGCCAGACACAGGGGATACTGAACACTGAAGCTTTCTTT | CASSQTQGILNTEAFF
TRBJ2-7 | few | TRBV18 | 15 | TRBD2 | TGTGCCAGCTCACCAGATGCGGGGGGGACCTACGAGCAGTACTTC | CASSPDAGGTYEQYF
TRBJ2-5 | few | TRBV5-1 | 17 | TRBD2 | TGCGCCAGCAGCTTGGCCGTAGCGGGGGACCAACAAGAGACCCAGTACTTC | CASSLAVAGDQQETQYF
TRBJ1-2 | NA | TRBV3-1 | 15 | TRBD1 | TGTGCCAGCAGCCCAGAGGACAGGGCCTACTATGGCTACACCTTC | CASSPEDRAYYGYTF
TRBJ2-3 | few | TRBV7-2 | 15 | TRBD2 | TGTGCCAGCAGCCGACTAGCGGGGATCACAGATACGCAGTATTTT | CASSRLAGITDTQYF
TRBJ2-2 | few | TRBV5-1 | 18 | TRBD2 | TGCGCCAGCAGCTTGGATGATAGCGGGAGGAAAAACACCGGGGAGCTGTTTTTT | CASSLDDSGRKNTGELFF
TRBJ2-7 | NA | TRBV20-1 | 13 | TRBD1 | TGCAGTGCTTTCTGGACAGGACTCTACGAGCAGTACTTC | CSAFWTGLYEQYF
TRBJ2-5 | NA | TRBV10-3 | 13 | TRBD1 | TGTGCCCGACCGGGACAGGGGAAAGAGACCCAGTACTTC | CARPGQGKETQYF
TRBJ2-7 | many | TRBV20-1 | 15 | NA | TGCAGTTCAATACTTCAGACAGGAGGGTCCTACGAGCAGTACTTC | CSSILQTGGSYEQYF
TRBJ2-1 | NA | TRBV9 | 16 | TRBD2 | TGTGCCAGCAGCCCCACTAGCGGGGGGGGCTACAATGAGCAGTTCTTC | CASSPTSGGGYNEQFF
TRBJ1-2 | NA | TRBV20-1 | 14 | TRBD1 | TGCAGTGCTAGGGAACAGGGGATGAGTCATGGCTACACCTTC | CSAREQGMSHGYTF
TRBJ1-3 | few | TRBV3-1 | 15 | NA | TGTGCCAGCAGCCTTGGGGAGTCAAGAGGAAACACCATATATTTT | CASSLGESRGNTIYF
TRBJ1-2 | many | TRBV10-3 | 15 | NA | TGTGCCATCTCCGGGGGGAACAGAAACAACTATGGCTACACCTTC | CAISGGNRNNYGYTF
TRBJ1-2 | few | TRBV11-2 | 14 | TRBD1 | TGTGCCAGCAGCTCGGGACAGTGGCCTCTGGGCTACACCTTC | CASSSGQWPLGYTF
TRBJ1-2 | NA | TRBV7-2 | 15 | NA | TGTGCCAGCAGCTTAGGTTTCGGAGGGGGCTATGGCTACACCTTC | CASSLGFGGGYGYTF
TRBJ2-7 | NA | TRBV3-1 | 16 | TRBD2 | TGTGCCAGCAGCCAAGATTTACTAGCGGGAGATGTCGAGCAGTACTTC | CASSQDLLAGDVEQYF
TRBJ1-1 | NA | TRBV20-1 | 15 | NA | TGCAGTGCTAGAGATCTCTCGGGGGCAGGGACTGAAGCTTTCTTT | CSARDLSGAGTEAFF
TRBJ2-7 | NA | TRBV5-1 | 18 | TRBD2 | TGCGCCAGCAGCTTGGAAGTACTAGCGGGAGAGGATTCCTACGAGCAGTACTTC | CASSLEVLAGEDSYEQYF
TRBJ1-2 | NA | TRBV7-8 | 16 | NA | TGTGCCAGCAGCTCCCGGTTCGACGTCGCAAGCCATGGCTACACCTTC | CASSSRFDVASHGYTF
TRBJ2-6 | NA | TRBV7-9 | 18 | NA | TGTGCCAGCAGCATGGGGACACCCAACCCCTCTGGGGCCAACGTCCTGACTTTC | CASSMGTPNPSGANVLTF
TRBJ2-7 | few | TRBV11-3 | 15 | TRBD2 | TGTGCCAGCAGCCCGCCTTGGACTAGCGGGAACGAGCAGTACTTC | CASSPPWTSGNEQYF
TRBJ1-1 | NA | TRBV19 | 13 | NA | TGTGCCAGTAGACAGGTTATGAACACTGAAGCTTTCTTT | CASRQVMNTEAFF
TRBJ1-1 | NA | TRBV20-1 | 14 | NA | TGCAGTGCTAGAGTGGGGGGAATGAACACTGAAGCTTTCTTT | CSARVGGMNTEAFF
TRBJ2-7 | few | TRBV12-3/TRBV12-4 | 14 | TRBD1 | TGTGCCAGCAGTCAACAGGGGATGACCTACGAGCAGTACTTC | CASSQQGMTYEQYF
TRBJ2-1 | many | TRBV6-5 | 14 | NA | TGTGCCAGCACCCCACGGGGCAGCTACAATGAGCAGTTCTTC | CASTPRGSYNEQFF